The 20 T cell receptor beta chains below all came from one sample that was sequenced in a study of cytomegalovirus exposure and HLA in healthy donors. Vbeta (60) and Jbeta (13) primers were used in the PCR. Data came from immunoSEQ multiplex PCR; TCRdb stores just in-frame clones and leaves some out. The data show some 120,000 clones, about three quarters seen once. The sequenced sample was PBMCs. The receptors derive from an older woman in good health and CMV-seropositive.

This clone has only a few counts. This rearrangement joins TRBV2 to TRBJ1-1; D ambiguous. V dropped 5 bases and J dropped 1 base, with 11 bases sitting between them. CDR1 and CDR2 from the germline V gene are SNHLY and FYNNEI. The CDR3 length is 14 residues. The DNA of the CDR3 is TGTGCCAGCAGTCGTCTAAACTCGAACACTGAAGCTTTCTTT. Its translation is CASSRLNSNTEAFF.

In the case of this clone: Distinct nucleotide sequences in the sample also encode this CDR3. The chain carries TRBV7-9 and TRBJ2-3; D not certain. The CDR3 sequence is 12 residues long. The germline V and J ends were trimmed by 6 bases and 4 bases, with 8 bases remaining between them. The V gene's germline CDR1 is SEHNR and CDR2 FQNEAQ (reference sequence). DNA for the CDR3: TGTGCCAGCAGTACCCAGGCAGATACGCAGTATTTT. Protein product: CASSTQADTQYF.

CDR3 residues: CAWSVLDYYTDTQYF. In DNA form, the CDR3 reads TGTGCCTGGAGTGTACTAGACTACTACACAGATACGCAGTATTTT. The chain couples TRBV30 to TRBJ2-3; possibly TRBD2 for D (5 bases). The CDR3 contains 15 residues. The germline V and J ends were trimmed by 0 bases and 2 bases, with 12 bases remaining between them. Germline V gene data show CDR1 as GTSNPN and CDR2 as SVGIG (reference sequence).

The gene calls are TRBV7-6 and TRBJ1-1; unclear D gene. Germline V gene sequence: CDR1 SGHVS, CDR2 FNYEAQ. V was trimmed by 4 bases and J by 2 bases, leaving 8 bases between them. The CDR3 is 13 amino acids. Here the CDR3 reads CASSSDTNTEAFF. CDR3 bases: TGTGCCAGCAGCTCCGACACAAACACTGAAGCTTTCTTT.

The chain has TRBV4-3 and TRBJ1-4, with a tentative D call TRBD1 (5 bases). Per the germline V gene, CDR1 is LGHNA and CDR2 is YSLEER. The CDR3 runs to 15 residues. The V and J ends lost 1 base and 10 bases respectively, with 16 bases between them. The CDR3 here is CASSQVTGGSVKLFF. CDR3 nucleotide sequence: TGCGCCAGCAGCCAAGTCACAGGCGGCTCCGTAAAACTGTTTTTT.

The V call is TRBV28, the J call TRBJ1-2; D call uncertain. The CDR3 runs to 12 residues. V was clipped by 7 bases and J by 4 bases, with 10 bases between them. Germline V gives CDR1 MDHEN, CDR2 SYDVKM. The CDR3, as DNA: TGTGCCAGCACCTCTGGTAGCTATGGCTACACCTTC. It codes for CASTSGSYGYTF.

This sequence joins TRBV9 and TRBJ2-2; 9 nucleotides match TRBD1. There are 15 residues in the CDR3. V trimming: 4 bases; J trimming: 3 bases; junction bases outside the gene matches: 4. CDR1 is SGDLS, CDR2 YYNGEE, per germline. The CDR3 bases are TGTGCCAGCAGCCCAGGGACAGGGTACACCGGGGAGCTGTTTTTT. It encodes CASSPGTGYTGELFF. Filled out from reference TRBV9 and TRBJ2-2, the complete variable domain reads DSGVTQTPKHLITATGQRVTLRCSPRSGDLSVYWYQQSLDQGLQFLIQYYNGEERAKGNILERFSAQQFPDLHSELNLSSLELGDSALYFCASSPGTGYTGELFFGEGSRLTVL.

The chain has TRBV29-1 and TRBJ2-7, with TRBD1 matching over 7 bases. The CDR3 runs to 13 residues. V was pared by 7 bases and J by 3 bases, with 9 bases of the junction left unmatched. Germline-derived CDR1 and CDR2 are SQVTM and ANQGSEA. In DNA form, the CDR3 reads TGCAGCGAGACGGGACAGAAGAACTACGAGCAGTACTTC. Residues: CSETGQKNYEQYF.

J is TRBJ2-7 and V is TRBV28; a weak D match, TRBD1 (5 bases). V was cut by 5 bases and J by 1 base, with 9 bases left in between. The CDR3 is 13 residues long. Germline V gives CDR1 MDHEN, CDR2 SYDVKM. CDR3 DNA: TGTGCCAGCAGTGGGGCGGATTCCTACGAGCAGTACTTC. As protein: CASSGADSYEQYF.

The chain is built from TRBV5-8 and TRBJ2-7, with TRBD1 matching 7 bases. With V trimmed by 3 bases and J by 6 bases, 3 bases remained unmatched. The CDR3 loop spans 12 amino acids. Per germline, CDR1 SGHTS and CDR2 YDEGEE. The CDR3 loop reads CASSSYRGEQYF. CDR3 DNA sequence: TGTGCCAGCAGCTCCTACAGGGGCGAGCAGTACTTC.

V gene TRBV28 combines with J gene TRBJ1-2, with no clear D. V lost 2 bases to trimming and J lost 6 bases, with 10 bases between them. Germline V CDR1 and CDR2: MDHEN, SYDVKM. This CDR3 has 13 amino acids. The DNA of the CDR3 is TGTGCCAGCAGTTTAGTATCCGGGAATGGCTACACCTTC. The encoded protein is CASSLVSGNGYTF.

The rearrangement uses TRBV28 and TRBJ1-2, with 11 positions matching TRBD1. V lost 6 bases to trimming and J lost 4 bases; unmatched junction nucleotides: 7. CDR3 length: 15 amino acids. Germline CDR1 and CDR2: MDHEN and SYDVKM. The CDR3 loop is CASSRTGTGGYGYTF. As DNA, the CDR3 is TGTGCCAGCAGCAGAACCGGGACAGGGGGCTATGGCTACACCTTC.

The chain is built from TRBV30 and TRBJ1-1; D gene unclear. Between the trimmed V and J ends, which lost 0 bases and 1 base, there was a span of 9 bases. The germline V gene encodes CDR1 GTSNPN and CDR2 SVGIG (reference sequence). The CDR3 runs 14 residues. CDR3 nucleotide sequence: TGTGCCTGGAGTGTCGGGGTTGGGAACACTGAAGCTTTCTTT. Translation gives CAWSVGVGNTEAFF.

V gene TRBV4-3 combines with J gene TRBJ1-2; D is possibly TRBD1 (6 bases). Germline values: CDR1 LGHNA, CDR2 YSLEER. CDR3 length: 16 amino acids. The germline V and J ends were trimmed by 4 bases and 0 bases, with 15 bases remaining between them. In nucleotides, the CDR3 is TGCGCCAGCAGCCCCAGCGGGACAAACACTAACTATGGCTACACCTTC. Encoded protein: CASSPSGTNTNYGYTF.

The rearrangement uses TRBV25-1 and TRBJ1-2; 7 bases align to TRBD1. Germline CDR1 MGHDK, CDR2 SYGVNS. The CDR3 is made up of 14 amino acids. Losses at the gene ends were 3 bases for V and 4 bases for J; bases not matched to a gene: 5. The CDR3 reads CASSETGLGYGYTF. The CDR3, as DNA: TGTGCCAGCAGTGAGACAGGGTTGGGCTATGGCTACACCTTC.

Notes on this clone: The junction and the germline gene differ at one end; a read error may be behind it. V gene TRBV9 combines with J gene TRBJ2-7; 10 bases line up with TRBD2. CDR1 SGDLS and CDR2 YYNGEE come from the germline V gene. The CDR3 has 13 amino acids. DNA of the CDR3: TGTGCCGGCAGCGTAGGGACTAGCGACGAGCAGTACTTC. Encoded protein: CAGSVGTSDEQYF.

The chain employs TRBV30 and TRBJ1-6, with D unresolved. The CDR3 totals 14 residues. Germline V gene sequence: CDR1 GTSNPN, CDR2 SVGIG (reference sequence). Trimming left V 6 bases short and J 9 bases short, with 18 bases between. The CDR3 DNA reads TGTGCCTGCTCAACGGCCACCAGACTTTCACCCCTCCACTTT. This codes for CACSTATRLSPLHF.

This chain links TRBV6-5 with TRBJ2-7; 12 nucleotides line up with TRBD2. V lost 10 bases to trimming and J lost 7 bases; unmatched junction nucleotides: 5. CDR3 length: 12 residues. CDR1 MNHEY and CDR2 SVGAGI come from the germline V gene. The DNA for the CDR3 is TGTGCCACCTCTGGACTAGCGGGAGAGCAGTACTTC. Translated: CATSGLAGEQYF.

This rearrangement joins TRBV18 to TRBJ1-1; no clear D. Between the trimmed V and J ends, which lost 3 bases and 2 bases, there was a span of 13 bases. Germline assignment: CDR1 KGHSH and CDR2 LQKENI. This CDR3 spans 15 amino acids. CDR3 sequence: CASSPGGRQNTEAFF. CDR3 bases: TGTGCCAGCTCACCCGGTGGCAGGCAAAACACTGAAGCTTTCTTT.

The chain links TRBV14 to TRBJ1-1; the D is unclear. This CDR3 spans 13 amino acids. V was trimmed by 6 bases and J by 1 base, leaving 9 bases between them. The germline V gene encodes CDR1 SGHDN and CDR2 FVKESK. CDR3 DNA: TGTGCCAGCAGTTATTCCGGGAACACTGAAGCTTTCTTT. Its protein product is CASSYSGNTEAFF.